The sequence of this T cell receptor beta chain was determined in a study of CD8 T cells in ankylosing spondylitis. Study observations and caveats: The study looked at matched synovial fluid samples from ankylosing spondylitis patients. Disease-linked clones were reported to be significantly enriched there. A TCR beta motif of eight or nine highly homologous variants seemed to mark ankylosing spondylitis blood. Clones that were linked to disease were CD8+ and were relatively rare in peripheral blood.

The CDR3 covers 16 residues. CDR1 and CDR2 from the germline V gene are SGDLS and YYNGEE. Trimming stripped 3 bases from V and 0 bases from J, with 10 bases between. As the method for making TCR beta libraries, quantitative 5'-RACE with molecular barcodes was used. A single record per CDR3 protein comes from TCRdb applying MiXCR to the 5' RACE reads. The sample carries about 210,000 distinct CDR3 sequences, about 6.7% recorded once. This clonotype was seen more than once but under ten times. Its antigen is not identified. The gene calls are TRBV9 and TRBJ2-6; D could derive from TRBD1 or TRBD2 (5 bases each). What was sequenced was blood, either unsorted or a sorted T cell fraction (not recorded which). This TCR was sampled from a male donor with ankylosing spondylitis. The CDR3 nucleotides are TGTGCCAGCAGCGCTGGGACGGGCTCTGGGGCCAACGTCCTGACTTTC. Residues: CASSAGTGSGANVLTF.